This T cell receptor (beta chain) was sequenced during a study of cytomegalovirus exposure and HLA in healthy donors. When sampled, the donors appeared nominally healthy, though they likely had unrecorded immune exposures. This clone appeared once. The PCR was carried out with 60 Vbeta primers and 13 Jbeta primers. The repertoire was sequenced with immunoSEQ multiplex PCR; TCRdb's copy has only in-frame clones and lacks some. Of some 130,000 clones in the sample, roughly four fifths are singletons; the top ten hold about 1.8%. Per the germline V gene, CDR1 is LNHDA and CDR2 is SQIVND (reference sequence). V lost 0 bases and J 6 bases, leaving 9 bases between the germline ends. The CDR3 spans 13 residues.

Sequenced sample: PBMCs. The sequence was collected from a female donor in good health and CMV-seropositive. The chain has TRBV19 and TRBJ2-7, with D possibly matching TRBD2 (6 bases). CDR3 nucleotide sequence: TGTGCCAGTAGTATAGAGGCGGGGCGCGAGCAGTACTTC. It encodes CASSIEAGREQYF. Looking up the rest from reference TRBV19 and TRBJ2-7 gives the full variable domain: DGGITQSPKYLFRKEGQNVTLSCEQNLNHDAMYWYRQDPGQGLRLIYYSQIVNDFQKGDIAEGYSVSREKKESFPLTVTSAQKNPTAFYLCASSIEAGREQYFGPGTRLTVT.